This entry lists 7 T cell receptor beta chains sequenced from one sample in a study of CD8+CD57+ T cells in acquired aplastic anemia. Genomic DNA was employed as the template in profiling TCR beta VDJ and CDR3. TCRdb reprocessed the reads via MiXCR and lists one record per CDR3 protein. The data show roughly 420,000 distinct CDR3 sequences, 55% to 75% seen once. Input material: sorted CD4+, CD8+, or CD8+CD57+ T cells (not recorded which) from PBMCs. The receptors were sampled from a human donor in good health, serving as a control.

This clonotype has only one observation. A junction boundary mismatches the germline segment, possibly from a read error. The CDR3 sequence is CASSFTPGTGELYF. CDR3 nucleotide sequence: TGTGCCAGCAGCTTCACTCCTGGTACCGGGGAGCTGTACTTC. The chain recombines TRBV6-5 with TRBJ2-7; D is possibly TRBD2 (5 bases). The CDR3 runs 14 residues. Germline V gives CDR1 MNHEY, CDR2 SVGAGI.

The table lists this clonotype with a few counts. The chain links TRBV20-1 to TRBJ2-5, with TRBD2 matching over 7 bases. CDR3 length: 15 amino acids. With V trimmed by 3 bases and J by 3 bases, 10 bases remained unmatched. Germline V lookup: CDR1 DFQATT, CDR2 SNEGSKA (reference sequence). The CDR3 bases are TGCAGTGCTAGGAACGGCGCAGGGAGGGAAGAGACCCAGTACTTC. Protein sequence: CSARNGAGREETQYF.

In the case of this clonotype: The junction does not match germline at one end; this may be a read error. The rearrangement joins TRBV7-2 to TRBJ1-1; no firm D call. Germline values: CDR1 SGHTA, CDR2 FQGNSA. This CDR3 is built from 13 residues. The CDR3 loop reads CASSSEGHTDTQF. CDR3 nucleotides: TGTGCCAGCAGTTCAGAAGGTCACACTGATACGCAGTTT. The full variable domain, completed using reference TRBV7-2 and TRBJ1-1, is GAGVSQSPSNKVTEKGKDVELRCDPISGHTALYWYRQSLGQGLEFLIYFQGNSAPDKSGLPSDRFSAERTGGSVSTLTIQRTQQEDSAVYLCASSSEGHTDTQFGQGTRLTVV.

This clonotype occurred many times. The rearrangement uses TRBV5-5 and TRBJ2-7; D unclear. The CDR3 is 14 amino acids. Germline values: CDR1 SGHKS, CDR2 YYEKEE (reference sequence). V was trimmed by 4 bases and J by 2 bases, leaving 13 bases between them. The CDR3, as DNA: TGTGCCAGCAGCCGAGCTGGCCAGCCCTACGAGCAGTACTTC. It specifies CASSRAGQPYEQYF.

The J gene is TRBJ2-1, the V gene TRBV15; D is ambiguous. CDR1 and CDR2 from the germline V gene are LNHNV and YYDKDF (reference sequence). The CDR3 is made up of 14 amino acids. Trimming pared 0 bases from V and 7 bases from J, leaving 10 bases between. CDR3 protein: CATSREKRMNEQFF. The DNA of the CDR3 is TGTGCCACCAGCAGAGAAAAGAGAATGAATGAGCAGTTCTTC. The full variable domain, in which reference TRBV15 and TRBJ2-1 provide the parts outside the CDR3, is DAMVIQNPRYQVTQFGKPVTLSCSQTLNHNVMYWYQQKSSQAPKLLFHYYDKDFNNEADTPDNFQSRRPNTSFCFLDIRSPGLGDTAMYLCATSREKRMNEQFFGPGTRLTVL.

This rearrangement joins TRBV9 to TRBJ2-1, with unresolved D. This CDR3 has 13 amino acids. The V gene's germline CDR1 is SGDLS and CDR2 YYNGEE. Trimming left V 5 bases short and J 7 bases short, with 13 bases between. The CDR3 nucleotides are TGTGCCAGCAGTCCGCCCCGACAAAATGAGCAGTTCTTC. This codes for CASSPPRQNEQFF.

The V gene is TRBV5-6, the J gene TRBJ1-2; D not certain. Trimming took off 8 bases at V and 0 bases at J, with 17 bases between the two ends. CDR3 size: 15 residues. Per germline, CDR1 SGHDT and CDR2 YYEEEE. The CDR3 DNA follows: TGTGCCAGTAGCGTAGACCCGGCGGCTAACTATGGCTACACCTTC. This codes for CASSVDPAANYGYTF.